The clone carrying this T cell receptor beta chain was counted a few times. As yet, its antigen is unknown. TCRdb independently ran MiXCR on the 5' RACE reads; one entry per CDR3 protein. The top ten hold 20% to 30% of the sample, which has hundreds of thousands of distinct CDR3 sequences, around 3.6% seen once. The data belong to a study of T cells after yellow fever vaccination. Study-wide findings and caveats: Reappearing after the booster were most of the clones from primary vaccination (about 95% CD4, 85% to 90% CD8).

The sequencing here drew on PBMCs, taken on the day of the yellow fever booster vaccination. This receptor was taken from a man between 18 and 29 years old who received the YFV17D yellow fever vaccine.

The CDR3 here is CASSKGSSMVYEQYF. In DNA form, the CDR3 reads TGTGCCAGCAGTAAGGGTTCCTCTATGGTCTACGAGCAGTACTTC. The chain combines TRBV6-5 with TRBJ2-7, with D unclear. Germline CDR1 MNHEY, CDR2 SVGAGI. This CDR3 spans 15 amino acids. V was cut by 5 bases and J by 3 bases, with 17 bases left in between.